This T cell receptor beta chain was captured by sequencing in a study of PD-L1 blockade in urothelial cancer. Background on the study: Males with bladder-origin urothelial cancer made up about 90% of the roughly 29 patients.

Sample time point: pretreatment peripheral blood. TCRdb's copy holds only in-frame clones and misses some; the assay was immunoSEQ multiplex PCR. The table includes about 17,000 clones, around 89% detected once. Germline CDR1 reads MRHNA; CDR2 reads SNTAGT. This CDR3 spans 15 amino acids. The ends lost 10 bases at V and 3 bases at J; junction bases unmatched: 12. The receptor's source is a man aged 65-85 years with urothelial cancer. This rearrangement joins TRBV6-4 to TRBJ2-7; TRBD1 aligns across 10 bases. Specimen: PBMCs, collected around atezolizumab (anti-PD-L1) treatment. This CDR3 is CAISSPGQGSYEQYF. The CDR3 DNA follows: TGTGCCATCTCTAGCCCGGGACAGGGGAGCTACGAGCAGTACTTC.